The 6 T cell receptor beta chains below come from one sample, sequenced in a study of blood T cell repertoires in COVID-19. TCRdb's table, derived via immunoSEQ multiplex PCR, lists solely in-frame clones and lacks some. The sample has some 700,000 clones; about 87% are singletons. What was sequenced was peripheral blood. These receptor sequences come from a young woman with acute or convalescent COVID-19.

The count of this clone is one. The chain combines TRBV6-2 or TRBV6-3 with TRBJ2-7, with 8 bases identical to TRBD2. Trimming cost V 5 bases and J 7 bases; bases outside gene matches: 10. Germline V lookup: CDR1 MNHEY, CDR2 SVGEGT. The CDR3 is 14 amino acids. CDR3 coding DNA: TGTGCCAGCAGTCTTAGCGGGGCACCACGGGAGCAGTACTTC. This translates into CASSLSGAPREQYF.

This clone was observed a handful of times. The CDR3 sequence: CASNPGVRYGYTF. The CDR3 coding sequence is TGTGCCAGCAACCCGGGAGTTCGGTATGGCTACACCTTC. V is TRBV12-3 or TRBV12-4 and J is TRBJ1-2; no firm D call. The CDR3 spans 13 residues. The V and J ends lost 7 bases and 5 bases respectively, with 14 bases between them.

V is TRBV30 and J is TRBJ2-1, with D uncertain. Trimming cost V 2 bases and J 6 bases, with 11 bases left between them. The CDR3 has 13 amino acids. Germline-derived CDR1 and CDR2 are GTSNPN and SVGIG (reference sequence). The CDR3 DNA follows: TGTGCCTGGAGTCCTTCAGGAACCAATGAGCAGTTCTTC. Amino acids: CAWSPSGTNEQFF.

J is TRBJ1-1 and V is TRBV6-5; D gene unclear. Germline V CDR1 and CDR2: MNHEY, SVGAGI. The CDR3 totals 14 residues. V was cut by 7 bases and J by 1 base, with 13 bases left in between. The CDR3 sequence is CASKVVAGNTEAFF. The CDR3 DNA reads as TGTGCCAGCAAGGTCGTTGCGGGGAACACTGAAGCTTTCTTT.

The chain couples TRBV9 to TRBJ1-3; TRBD1 matches at 7 bases. The CDR3 has 14 residues. V shed 0 bases and J 5 bases; nucleotides not matched to a gene: 2. Per germline, CDR1 SGDLS and CDR2 YYNGEE. CDR3 DNA sequence: TGTGCCAGCAGCGTAGAGGGGGCCCGAAACACCATATATTTT. Translation: CASSVEGARNTIYF.

The chain combines TRBV5-1 with TRBJ2-7; D not resolved. Trimming pared 4 bases from V and 7 bases from J, leaving 9 bases between. Germline CDR1 is SGHRS and CDR2 is YFSETQ. The CDR3 extends over 11 amino acids. CDR3 bases: TGCGCCAGCAGCGAAGTCGGGGAGCAGTACTTC. Translating gives CASSEVGEQYF.